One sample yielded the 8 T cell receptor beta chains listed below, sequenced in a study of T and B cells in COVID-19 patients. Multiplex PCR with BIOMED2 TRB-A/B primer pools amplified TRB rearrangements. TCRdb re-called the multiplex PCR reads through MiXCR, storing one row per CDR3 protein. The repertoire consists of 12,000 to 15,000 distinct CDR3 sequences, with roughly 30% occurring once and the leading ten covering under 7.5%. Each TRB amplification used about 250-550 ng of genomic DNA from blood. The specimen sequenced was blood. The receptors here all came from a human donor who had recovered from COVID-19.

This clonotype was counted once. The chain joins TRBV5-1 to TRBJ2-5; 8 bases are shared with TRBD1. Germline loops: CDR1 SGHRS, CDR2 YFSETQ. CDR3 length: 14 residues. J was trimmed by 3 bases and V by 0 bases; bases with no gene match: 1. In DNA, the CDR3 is TGCGCCAGCAGCTTGGGACAGGGGAAAGAGACCCAGTACTTC. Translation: CASSLGQGKETQYF.

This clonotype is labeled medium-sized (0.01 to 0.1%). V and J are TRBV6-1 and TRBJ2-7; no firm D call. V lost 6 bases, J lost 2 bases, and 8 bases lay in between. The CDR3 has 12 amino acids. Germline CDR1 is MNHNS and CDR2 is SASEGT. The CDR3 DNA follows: TGTGCCAGCAGGGAATTTACCTACGAGCAGTACTTC. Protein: CASREFTYEQYF.

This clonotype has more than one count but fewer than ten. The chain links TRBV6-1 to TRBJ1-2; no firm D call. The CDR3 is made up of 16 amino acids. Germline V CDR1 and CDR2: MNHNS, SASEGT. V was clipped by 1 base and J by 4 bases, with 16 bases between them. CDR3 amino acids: CASSEGLQWARYGYTF. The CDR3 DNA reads TGTGCCAGCAGTGAAGGGCTCCAATGGGCGCGCTATGGCTACACCTTC.

CDR3 residues: CSARGSPNNEQFF. The CDR3 bases are TGCAGTGCTAGAGGGAGCCCTAACAATGAGCAGTTCTTC. The chain links TRBV20-1 to TRBJ2-1; D is unresolved. The germline V and J ends were trimmed by 1 base and 5 bases, with 9 bases remaining between them. The CDR3 runs to 13 residues. Germline CDR1 and CDR2: DFQATT and SNEGSKA (reference sequence).

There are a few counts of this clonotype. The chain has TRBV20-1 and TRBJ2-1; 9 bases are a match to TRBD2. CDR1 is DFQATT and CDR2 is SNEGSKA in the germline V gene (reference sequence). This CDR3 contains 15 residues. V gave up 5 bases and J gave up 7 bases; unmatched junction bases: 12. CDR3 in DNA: TGCAGTGCTCAACGCGGGGGGGCCATTAATAATGAGCAGTTCTTC. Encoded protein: CSAQRGGAINNEQFF.

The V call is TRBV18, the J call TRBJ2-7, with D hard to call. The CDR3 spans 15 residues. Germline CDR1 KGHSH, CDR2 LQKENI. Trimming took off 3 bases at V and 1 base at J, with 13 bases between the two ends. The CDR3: CASSPRARGSYEQYF. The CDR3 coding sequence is TGTGCCAGCTCACCCCGGGCTAGAGGTTCCTACGAGCAGTACTTC.

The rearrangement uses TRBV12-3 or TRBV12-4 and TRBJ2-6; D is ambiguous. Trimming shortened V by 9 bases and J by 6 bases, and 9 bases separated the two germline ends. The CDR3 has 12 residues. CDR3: CASSRQANVLTF. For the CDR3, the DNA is TGTGCCAGTTCCCGTCAGGCCAACGTCCTGACTTTC.

CDR3: CASGAFTGAEAFF. In DNA, the CDR3 is TGTGCCAGCGGGGCATTTACAGGGGCTGAAGCTTTCTTT. The chain joins TRBV27 to TRBJ1-1; 7 bases line up with TRBD1. This CDR3 spans 13 amino acids. After removal of 8 bases from V and 6 bases from J, the junction contained 9 bases not matched to a gene. Germline V CDR1 and CDR2: MNHEY, SMNVEV (reference sequence).